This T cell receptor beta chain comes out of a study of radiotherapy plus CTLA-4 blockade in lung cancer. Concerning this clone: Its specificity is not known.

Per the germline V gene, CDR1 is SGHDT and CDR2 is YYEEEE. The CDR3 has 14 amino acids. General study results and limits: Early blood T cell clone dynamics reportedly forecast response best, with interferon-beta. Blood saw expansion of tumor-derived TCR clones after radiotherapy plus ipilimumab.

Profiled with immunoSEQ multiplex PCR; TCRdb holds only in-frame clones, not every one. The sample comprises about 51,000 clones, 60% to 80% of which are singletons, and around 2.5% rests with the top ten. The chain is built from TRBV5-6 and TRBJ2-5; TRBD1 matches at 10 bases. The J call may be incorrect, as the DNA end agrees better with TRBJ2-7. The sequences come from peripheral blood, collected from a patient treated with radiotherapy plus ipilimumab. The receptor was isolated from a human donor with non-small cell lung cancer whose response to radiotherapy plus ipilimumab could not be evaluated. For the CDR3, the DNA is TGTGCCAGCAGCGGGGGACAGGGGAATTACGAGCAGTACTTC. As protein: CASSGGQGNYEQYF.